This T cell receptor (beta chain) was documented in a study of shared clonotypes between healthy human individuals. Study-wide background: Per donor, three plates held CD4 naive cells, three held CD4 memory, two held CD8 naive and one held CD8 memory. Study-level results: Sampling used blood alone; tissue repertoires probably differ.

In regard to this clone: Antigen specificity is unknown. In the same sample, other DNA sequences code for this CDR3.

Partitioning of CD4+ cells yielded a CD45RA+ naive subset and a CD45RA-negative memory subset. Original methodology: With immunoSEQ giving junction-only sequences and no quality scores, filtering differed. TCRdb's copy holds only in-frame clones and misses some; the assay was immunoSEQ multiplex PCR. V and J calls and clone size follow that table, whereas D and trimming were derived from the DNA. The table includes 2,100,000 or so clones, under 97% detected once. Germline CDR1 and CDR2: SGHRS and YFSETQ. Trimming removed 0 bases from V and 0 bases from J, with 2 bases in between. The length of the CDR3 is 13 residues.

The sample was naive CD4+ T cells sorted from blood. The subset denotes: CD45RA+ positively selected. The chain links TRBV5-1 to TRBJ2-3, with D unresolved. This receptor was obtained from a man younger than 30 in good health. CDR3 bases: TGCGCCAGCAGCTTGGGGAGCACAGATACGCAGTATTTT. It translates to CASSLGSTDTQYF.